Presented here are 25 T cell receptor beta chains from one specimen sequenced in a study of T cell responses to AZD1222 COVID-19 vaccine. TCRdb keeps only in-frame clones here, not all; method: immunoSEQ multiplex PCR. The sample yields 160,000 or so clones, roughly 90% seen once. The sample in question was peripheral blood, obtained 28 days after the second AZD1222 dose. The receptors were gathered from an adult who received the AZD1222 COVID-19 vaccine.

The chain couples TRBV15 to TRBJ2-7; tentatively, D is TRBD2 (6 bases). CDR3 length: 16 amino acids. Germline CDR1 is LNHNV and CDR2 is YYDKDF (reference sequence). V was clipped by 0 bases and J by 6 bases, with 18 bases between them. The CDR3 nucleotides are TGTGCCACCAGCAGAGAAAGACCTCCGCGGGGCCCCGAGCAGTACTTC. Translating it yields CATSRERPPRGPEQYF.

This chain uses TRBV29-1 with TRBJ2-3, with D perhaps TRBD1 (7 bases). The V end lost 6 bases, the J end lost 5 bases, and 18 bases lay between the germline ends. Germline V CDR1 and CDR2: SQVTM, ANQGSEA. The CDR3 sequence is 14 residues long. The CDR3 here is CSVGRDRDIDTQYF. In DNA form, the CDR3 reads TGCAGCGTCGGGCGGGACAGAGATATAGATACGCAGTATTTT.

This clone has only one observation. V usage is TRBV5-1 and J usage is TRBJ1-4; no reliable D call. V was shortened by 0 bases and J by 0 bases, with 6 bases between the two germline ends. There are 15 residues in the CDR3. CDR1 SGHRS and CDR2 YFSETQ come from the germline V gene. For the CDR3, the DNA is TGCGCCAGCAGCTTGGGGTATGCAACTAATGAAAAACTGTTTTTT. It is translated as CASSLGYATNEKLFF.

The rearrangement links TRBV4-1 to TRBJ2-3; D is possibly TRBD2 (6 bases). The CDR3 consists of 16 residues. Deletions cut 1 base from V and 0 bases from J, with 11 bases between. The germline V gene encodes CDR1 MGHRA and CDR2 YSYEKL. This chain's CDR3 is CASSQAQRVSTDTQYF. CDR3 nucleotide sequence: TGCGCCAGCAGCCAAGCCCAGCGGGTGAGCACAGATACGCAGTATTTT.

This clone was found once. The V and J genes are TRBV6-5 and TRBJ1-3; D uncertain. Germline assignment: CDR1 MNHEY and CDR2 SVGAGI. V was trimmed by 5 bases and J by 4 bases, leaving 15 bases between them. The CDR3 contains 15 residues. CDR3 region: CASSPSWSGGNTIYF. CDR3 sequence (DNA): TGTGCCAGCAGTCCCAGTTGGTCGGGAGGAAACACCATATATTTT.

V gene TRBV30 combines with J gene TRBJ1-1; D uncertain. This CDR3 is built from 14 residues. The germline CDR1 and CDR2 sequences are GTSNPN and SVGIG (reference sequence). With 5 bases removed from V and 3 bases from J, the gap between germline ends came to 16 bases. The CDR3 nucleotides are TGTGCCTGGGTACAGAAGGTCGGCGACACTGAAGCTTTCTTT. It encodes CAWVQKVGDTEAFF.

The V call is TRBV4-1, the J call TRBJ1-5, with D tentatively TRBD1 (6 bases). Per the germline V gene, CDR1 is MGHRA and CDR2 is YSYEKL. The CDR3 covers 16 residues. Trimming stripped 1 base from V and 0 bases from J, with 10 bases between. The CDR3, as DNA: TGCGCCAGCAGCCAAGGGGGACAAAATAGCAATCAGCCCCAGCATTTT. It translates to CASSQGGQNSNQPQHF.

V and J are TRBV4-1 and TRBJ1-5, with TRBD1 matching 8 bases. Trimming removed 4 bases from V and 1 base from J; junction bases left unmatched: 3. CDR3 length: 15 amino acids. Looked up from germline, CDR1 is MGHRA and CDR2 is YSYEKL. The CDR3: CASSPYRGSNQPQHF. The CDR3, as DNA: TGCGCCAGCAGCCCTTACAGGGGGAGCAATCAGCCCCAGCATTTT.

The rearrangement uses TRBV6-5 and TRBJ1-5; D gene unclear. Trimming cost V 0 bases and J 9 bases, with 6 bases left between them. The CDR3 spans 12 residues. Germline values: CDR1 MNHEY, CDR2 SVGAGI. CDR3 loop: CASSYSEGPQHF. The DNA for the CDR3 is TGTGCCAGCAGTTACTCGGAGGGGCCCCAGCATTTT.

The chain couples TRBV19 to TRBJ1-1; no firm D call. The length of the CDR3 is 13 residues. Trimming removed 9 bases at V and 1 base at J, with 12 bases between. CDR1 is LNHDA, CDR2 SQIVND, per germline (reference sequence). CDR3 protein: CASYQRGNTEAFF. The DNA of the CDR3 is TGTGCCAGCTACCAACGGGGGAACACTGAAGCTTTCTTT.

This chain uses TRBV10-1 with TRBJ1-4; perhaps TRBD1 as D (6 bases). V was shortened by 7 bases and J by 5 bases, with 17 bases between the two germline ends. Germline loops: CDR1 WNHNN, CDR2 SYGVQD (reference sequence). The CDR3 extends over 15 amino acids. The CDR3 DNA is TGCGCCAGCACCCCCCGAGGGGGAGTCAATGAAAAACTGTTTTTT. This encodes CASTPRGGVNEKLFF.

This chain uses TRBV6-5 with TRBJ1-1; D possibly corresponds to TRBD1 (5 bases). V lost 4 bases to trimming and J lost 7 bases, with 7 bases between them. CDR3 size: 11 residues. In germline, CDR1 is MNHEY, CDR2 SVGAGI. The CDR3: CASSWGYEAFF. CDR3 bases: TGTGCCAGCAGTTGGGGGTATGAAGCTTTCTTT.

The CDR3 sequence: CASSKDGSYEQYF. CDR3 nucleotides: TGCGCCAGCAGTAAGGACGGAAGCTACGAGCAGTACTTC. This chain connects TRBV4-1 to TRBJ2-7; unclear D gene. This CDR3 spans 13 amino acids. Germline V gene lookup returns CDR1 MGHRA and CDR2 YSYEKL. V was clipped by 6 bases and J by 3 bases, with 12 bases between them.

The chain employs TRBV5-1 and TRBJ2-7, with 9 bases identical to TRBD2. The CDR3 has 14 amino acids. The J segment lost 4 bases and the V segment lost 4 bases, leaving 6 bases of the junction unmatched. Per the germline V gene, CDR1 is SGHRS and CDR2 is YFSETQ. The CDR3 DNA is TGCGCCAGCAGCCCCGGGACTAGCAGTTACGAGCAGTACTTC. Translating gives CASSPGTSSYEQYF.

The gene calls are TRBV19 and TRBJ1-4, with D unresolved. V lost 6 bases to trimming and J lost 0 bases, with 8 bases between them. The CDR3 covers 14 residues. The germline CDR1 and CDR2 sequences are LNHDA and SQIVND (reference sequence). CDR3 sequence reads: CASRARPTNEKLFF. CDR3 DNA sequence: TGTGCCAGTAGGGCCAGGCCAACTAATGAAAAACTGTTTTTT.

The V call is TRBV9, the J call TRBJ2-1; D gene ambiguous. This CDR3 spans 14 amino acids. V was shortened by 1 base and J by 3 bases, with 8 bases between the two germline ends. Per germline, CDR1 SGDLS and CDR2 YYNGEE. The CDR3 loop reads CASSVRANYNEQFF. CDR3 in DNA: TGTGCCAGCAGCGTACGGGCCAACTACAATGAGCAGTTCTTC.

The chain employs TRBV5-6 and TRBJ2-2, with 9 bases aligning to TRBD2. The V gene's germline CDR1 is SGHDT and CDR2 YYEEEE. Trimming cost V 1 base and J 4 bases; bases outside gene matches: 5. The CDR3 loop spans 16 amino acids. Here the CDR3 reads CASSLLAGVSTGELFF. In nucleotides, the CDR3 is TGTGCCAGCAGCTTGTTAGCGGGAGTTAGCACCGGGGAGCTGTTTTTT.

The V and J genes are TRBV30 and TRBJ1-2, with D possibly being TRBD1 (5 bases). The CDR3 has 15 residues. V gave up 4 bases and J gave up 5 bases, with 20 bases separating them. The germline V gene encodes CDR1 GTSNPN and CDR2 SVGIG (reference sequence). The CDR3 spells CAWIGGKGAGYGYTF. Written as DNA, the CDR3 is TGTGCCTGGATTGGGGGGAAGGGCGCAGGATATGGCTACACCTTC.

V usage is TRBV9 and J usage is TRBJ1-2; D not resolved. V lost 3 bases to trimming and J lost 8 bases, with 11 bases between them. Germline CDR1 is SGDLS and CDR2 is YYNGEE. This CDR3 contains 12 residues. CDR3 DNA: TGTGCCAGCAGCGAATCTCTATACGGCTACACCTTC. It encodes CASSESLYGYTF.

The chain joins TRBV7-7 to TRBJ2-1; D not certain. Trimming took off 5 bases at V and 5 bases at J, with 13 bases between the two ends. The CDR3 runs 14 residues. Per germline, CDR1 SSHAT and CDR2 FNYEAQ (reference sequence). This CDR3 reads CASSELTVNNEQFF. CDR3 sequence (DNA): TGTGCCAGCAGCGAGCTGACTGTTAACAATGAGCAGTTCTTC.

V and J are TRBV19 and TRBJ2-1, with no clear D. V lost 5 bases to trimming and J lost 0 bases, with 11 bases between them. The CDR3 contains 15 residues. Per germline, CDR1 LNHDA and CDR2 SQIVND (reference sequence). The chain's CDR3 is CASSLDSSSYNEQFF. The CDR3, as DNA: TGTGCCAGTAGTCTTGACTCTAGCTCCTACAATGAGCAGTTCTTC.

V usage is TRBV5-5 and J usage is TRBJ1-2; TRBD1 is a possible D gene (5 bases). The CDR3 is 15 residues long. Per germline, CDR1 SGHKS and CDR2 YYEKEE (reference sequence). The V and J ends lost 5 bases and 4 bases respectively, with 18 bases between them. The CDR3, as DNA: TGTGCCAGCAGTCCCGGGGCGGGAGGTGGCTATGGCTACACCTTC. It specifies CASSPGAGGGYGYTF.

The chain links TRBV15 to TRBJ2-5; possibly TRBD1 for D (8 bases). Germline V lookup: CDR1 LNHNV, CDR2 YYDKDF (reference sequence). The CDR3 is 15 amino acids. With 7 bases removed from V and 2 bases from J, the gap between germline ends came to 17 bases. CDR3 loop: CATTQGGGWQETQYF. CDR3 in DNA: TGTGCCACCACACAGGGGGGAGGGTGGCAAGAGACCCAGTACTTC.

The chain employs TRBV2 and TRBJ1-6, with 7 bases fitting TRBD1. The germline V gene encodes CDR1 SNHLY and CDR2 FYNNEI. This CDR3 region has 14 residues. The ends lost 4 bases at V and 9 bases at J; junction bases unmatched: 6. The CDR3 protein is CASSGQGSGSPLHF. In DNA form, the CDR3 reads TGTGCCAGCAGTGGACAGGGTTCAGGTTCACCCCTCCACTTT.

V is TRBV28 and J is TRBJ2-1, with unresolved D. This CDR3 is 14 amino acids long. The germline CDR1 and CDR2 sequences are MDHEN and SYDVKM. Trimming pared 3 bases from V and 6 bases from J, leaving 12 bases between. Here the CDR3 reads CASSFGRWINEQFF. The CDR3 DNA sequence: TGTGCCAGCAGTTTTGGACGGTGGATCAATGAGCAGTTCTTC.